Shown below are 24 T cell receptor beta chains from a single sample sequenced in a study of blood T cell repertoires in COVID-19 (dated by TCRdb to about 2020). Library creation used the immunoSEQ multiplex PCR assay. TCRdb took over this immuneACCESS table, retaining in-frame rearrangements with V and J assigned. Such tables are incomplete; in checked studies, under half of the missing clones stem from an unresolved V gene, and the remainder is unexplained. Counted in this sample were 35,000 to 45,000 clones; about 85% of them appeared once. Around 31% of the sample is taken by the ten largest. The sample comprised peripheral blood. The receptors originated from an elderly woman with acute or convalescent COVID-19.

The CDR3 DNA reads as TGCGCCAGCAGCCAATGGACAGGGGACAATCAGCCCCAGCATTTT. Protein product: CASSQWTGDNQPQHF. The rearrangement joins TRBV4-1 to TRBJ1-5; 9 nucleotides line up with TRBD1. The junction had 2 bases not matched to a gene; V was cut back by 2 bases and J by 3 bases. Germline CDR1 reads MGHRA; CDR2 reads YSYEKL. The CDR3 runs 15 residues.

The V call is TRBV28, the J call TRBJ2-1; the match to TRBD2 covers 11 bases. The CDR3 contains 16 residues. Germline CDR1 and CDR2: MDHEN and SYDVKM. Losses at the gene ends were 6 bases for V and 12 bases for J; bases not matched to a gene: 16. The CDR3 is CASSGRELAGVPPQFF. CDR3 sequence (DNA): TGTGCCAGCAGCGGGAGGGAACTAGCGGGAGTACCTCCGCAGTTCTTC.

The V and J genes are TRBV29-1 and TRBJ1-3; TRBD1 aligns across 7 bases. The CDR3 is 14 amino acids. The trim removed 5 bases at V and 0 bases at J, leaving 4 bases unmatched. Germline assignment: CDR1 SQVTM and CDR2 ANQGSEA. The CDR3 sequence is CSVRGQLSGNTIYF. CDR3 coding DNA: TGCAGCGTTAGGGGGCAGCTCTCTGGAAACACCATATATTTT.

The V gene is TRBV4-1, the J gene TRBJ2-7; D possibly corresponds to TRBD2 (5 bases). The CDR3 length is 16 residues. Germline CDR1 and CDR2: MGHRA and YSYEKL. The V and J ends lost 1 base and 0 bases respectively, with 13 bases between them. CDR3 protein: CASSQGVALGSYEQYF. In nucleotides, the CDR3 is TGCGCCAGCAGCCAAGGAGTAGCGTTAGGCTCCTACGAGCAGTACTTC.

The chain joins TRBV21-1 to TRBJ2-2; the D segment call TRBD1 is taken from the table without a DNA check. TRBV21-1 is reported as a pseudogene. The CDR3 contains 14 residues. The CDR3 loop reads CASSKEQGSGELFF. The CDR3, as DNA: TGTGCCAGCAGCAAAGAACAGGGTTCCGGGGAGCTGTTTTTT.

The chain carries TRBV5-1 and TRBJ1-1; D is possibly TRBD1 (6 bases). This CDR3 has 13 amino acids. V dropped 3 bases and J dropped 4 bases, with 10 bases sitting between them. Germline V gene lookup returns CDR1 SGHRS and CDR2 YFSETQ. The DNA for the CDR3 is TGCGCCAGCAGCTCTCAGGGGAGCACTGAAGCTTTCTTT. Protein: CASSSQGSTEAFF.

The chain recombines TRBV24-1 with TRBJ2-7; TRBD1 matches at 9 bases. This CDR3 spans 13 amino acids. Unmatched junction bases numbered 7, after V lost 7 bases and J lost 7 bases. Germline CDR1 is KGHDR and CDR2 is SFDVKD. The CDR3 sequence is CATSRDRVVEQYF. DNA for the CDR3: TGTGCCACCAGCCGGGACAGGGTTGTTGAGCAGTACTTC.

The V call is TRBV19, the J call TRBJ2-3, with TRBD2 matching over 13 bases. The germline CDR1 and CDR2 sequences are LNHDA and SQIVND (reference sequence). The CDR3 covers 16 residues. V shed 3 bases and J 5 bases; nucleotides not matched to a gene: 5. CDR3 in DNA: TGTGCCAGTAGTATCGGACTAGCGGGAGATCGAGATACGCAGTATTTT. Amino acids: CASSIGLAGDRDTQYF.

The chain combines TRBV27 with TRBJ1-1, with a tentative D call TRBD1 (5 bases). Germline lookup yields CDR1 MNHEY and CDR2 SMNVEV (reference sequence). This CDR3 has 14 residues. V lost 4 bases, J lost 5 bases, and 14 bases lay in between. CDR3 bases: TGTGCCAGCAGTTCTCTGAGGGGAGGGACTGAAGCTTTCTTT. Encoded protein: CASSSLRGGTEAFF.

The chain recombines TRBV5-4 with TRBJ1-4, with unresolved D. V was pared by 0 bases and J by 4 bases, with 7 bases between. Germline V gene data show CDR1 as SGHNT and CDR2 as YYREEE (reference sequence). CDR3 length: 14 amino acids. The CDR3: CASSLDGVNEKLFF. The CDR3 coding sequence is TGTGCCAGCAGCTTGGACGGTGTTAATGAAAAACTGTTTTTT.

The CDR3, as DNA: TGTGCCGGGGGGACTTACAATGAGCAGTTCTTC. This sequence encodes CAGGTYNEQFF. The chain combines TRBV6-5 with TRBJ2-1; D possibly corresponds to TRBD2 (6 bases). Germline values: CDR1 MNHEY, CDR2 SVGAGI. This CDR3 contains 11 residues. Between the trimmed V and J ends, which lost 11 bases and 4 bases, there was a span of 9 bases.

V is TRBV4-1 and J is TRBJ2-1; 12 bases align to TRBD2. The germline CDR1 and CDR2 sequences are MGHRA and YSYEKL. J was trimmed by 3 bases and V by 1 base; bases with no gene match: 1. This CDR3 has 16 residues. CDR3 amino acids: CASSQGTSGNYNEQFF. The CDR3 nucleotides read TGCGCCAGCAGCCAAGGGACTAGCGGGAACTACAATGAGCAGTTCTTC.

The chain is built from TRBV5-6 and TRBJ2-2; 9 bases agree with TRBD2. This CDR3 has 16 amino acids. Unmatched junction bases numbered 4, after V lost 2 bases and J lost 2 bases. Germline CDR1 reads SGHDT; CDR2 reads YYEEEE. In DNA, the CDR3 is TGTGCCAGCAGCTTACGACTAGCGGTCAACACCGGGGAGCTGTTTTTT. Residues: CASSLRLAVNTGELFF.

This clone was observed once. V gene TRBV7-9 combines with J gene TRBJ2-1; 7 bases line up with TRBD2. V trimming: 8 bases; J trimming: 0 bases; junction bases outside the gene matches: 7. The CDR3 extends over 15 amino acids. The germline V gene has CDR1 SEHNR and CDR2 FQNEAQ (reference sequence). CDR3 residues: CASDVLAASYNEQFF. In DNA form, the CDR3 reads TGTGCCAGCGACGTCCTAGCGGCCTCCTACAATGAGCAGTTCTTC.

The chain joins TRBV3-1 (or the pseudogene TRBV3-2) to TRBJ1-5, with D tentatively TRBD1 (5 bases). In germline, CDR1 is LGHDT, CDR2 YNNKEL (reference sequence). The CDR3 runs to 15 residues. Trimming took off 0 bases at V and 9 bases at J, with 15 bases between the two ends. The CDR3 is CASSQDQGAGWPQHF. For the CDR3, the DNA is TGTGCCAGCAGCCAAGATCAGGGCGCGGGGTGGCCCCAGCATTTT.

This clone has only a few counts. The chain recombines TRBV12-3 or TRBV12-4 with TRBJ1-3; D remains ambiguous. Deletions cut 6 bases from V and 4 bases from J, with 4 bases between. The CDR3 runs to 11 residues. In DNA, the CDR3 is TGTGCCAGCAGCCCAGGAAACACCATATATTTT. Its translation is CASSPGNTIYF.

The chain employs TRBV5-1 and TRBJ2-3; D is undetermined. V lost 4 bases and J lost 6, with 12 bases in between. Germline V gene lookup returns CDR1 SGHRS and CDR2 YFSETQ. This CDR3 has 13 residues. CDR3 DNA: TGCGCCAGCAGCCAAACGAACCGGGATACGCAGTATTTT. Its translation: CASSQTNRDTQYF.

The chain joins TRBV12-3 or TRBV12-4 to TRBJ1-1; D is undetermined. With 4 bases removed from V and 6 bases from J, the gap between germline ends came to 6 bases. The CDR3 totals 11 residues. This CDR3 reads CASSSNPEAFF. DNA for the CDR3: TGTGCCAGCAGTTCAAATCCTGAAGCTTTCTTT.

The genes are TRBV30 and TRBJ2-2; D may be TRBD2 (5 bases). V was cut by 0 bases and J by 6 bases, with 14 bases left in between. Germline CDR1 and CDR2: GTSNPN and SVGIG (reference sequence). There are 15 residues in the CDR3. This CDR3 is CAWSVRGLKAGELFF. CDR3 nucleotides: TGTGCCTGGAGTGTTCGTGGACTTAAGGCCGGGGAGCTGTTTTTT.

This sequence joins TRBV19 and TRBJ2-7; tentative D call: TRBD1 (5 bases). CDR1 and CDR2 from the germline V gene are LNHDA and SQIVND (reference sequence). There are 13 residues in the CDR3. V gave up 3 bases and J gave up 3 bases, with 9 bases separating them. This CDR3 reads CASSMTRGYEQYF. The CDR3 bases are TGTGCCAGTAGTATGACAAGGGGCTACGAGCAGTACTTC. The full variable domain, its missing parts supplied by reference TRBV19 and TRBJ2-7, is DGGITQSPKYLFRKEGQNVTLSCEQNLNHDAMYWYRQDPGQGLRLIYYSQIVNDFQKGDIAEGYSVSREKKESFPLTVTSAQKNPTAFYLCASSMTRGYEQYFGPGTRLTVT.

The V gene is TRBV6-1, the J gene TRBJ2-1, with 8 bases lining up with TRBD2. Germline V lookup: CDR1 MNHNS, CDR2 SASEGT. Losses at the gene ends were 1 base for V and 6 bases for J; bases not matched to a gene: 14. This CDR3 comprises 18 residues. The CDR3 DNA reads TGTGCCAGCAGTGAAGAAGGCGGGGGGTATGGGAAGGTCAATGAGCAGTTCTTC. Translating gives CASSEEGGGYGKVNEQFF.

The chain's CDR3 is CASSSGTNYEQYF. The CDR3, as DNA: TGTGCCAGCAGCTCCGGGACTAACTACGAGCAGTACTTC. V gene TRBV6-5 combines with J gene TRBJ2-7; 7 bases align to TRBD2. The ends lost 6 bases at V and 3 bases at J; junction bases unmatched: 5. Germline CDR1 is MNHEY and CDR2 is SVGAGI. The CDR3 sequence is 13 residues long.

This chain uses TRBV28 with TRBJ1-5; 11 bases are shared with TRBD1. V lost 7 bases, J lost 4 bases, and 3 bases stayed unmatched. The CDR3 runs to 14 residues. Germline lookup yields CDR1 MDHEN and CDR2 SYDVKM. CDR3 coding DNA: TGTGCCAGCACCGGGACAGGGGGTAATCAGCCCCAGCATTTT. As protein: CASTGTGGNQPQHF.

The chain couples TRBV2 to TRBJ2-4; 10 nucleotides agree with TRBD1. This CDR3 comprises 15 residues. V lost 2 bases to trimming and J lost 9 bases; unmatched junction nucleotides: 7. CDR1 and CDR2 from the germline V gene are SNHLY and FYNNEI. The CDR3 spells CASSELKTGGGIQYF. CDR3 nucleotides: TGTGCCAGCAGTGAACTCAAGACAGGGGGCGGCATTCAGTACTTC.